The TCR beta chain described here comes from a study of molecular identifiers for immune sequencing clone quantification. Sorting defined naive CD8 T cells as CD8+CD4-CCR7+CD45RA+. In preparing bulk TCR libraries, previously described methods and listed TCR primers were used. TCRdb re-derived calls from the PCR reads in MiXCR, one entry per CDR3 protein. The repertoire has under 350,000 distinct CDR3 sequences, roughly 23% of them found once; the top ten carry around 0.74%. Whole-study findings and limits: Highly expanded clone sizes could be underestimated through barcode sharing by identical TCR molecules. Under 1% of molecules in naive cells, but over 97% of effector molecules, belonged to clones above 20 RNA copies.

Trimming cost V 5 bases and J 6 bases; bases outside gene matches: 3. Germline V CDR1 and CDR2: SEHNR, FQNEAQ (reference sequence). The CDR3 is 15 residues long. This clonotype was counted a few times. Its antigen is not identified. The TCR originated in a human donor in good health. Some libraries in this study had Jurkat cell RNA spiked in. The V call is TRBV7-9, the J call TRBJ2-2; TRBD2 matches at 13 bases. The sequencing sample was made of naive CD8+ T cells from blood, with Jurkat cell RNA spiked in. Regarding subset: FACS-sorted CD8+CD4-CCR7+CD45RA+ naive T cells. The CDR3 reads CASSHGLAGAGELFF. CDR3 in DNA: TGTGCCAGCAGCCATGGACTAGCGGGGGCCGGGGAGCTGTTTTTT. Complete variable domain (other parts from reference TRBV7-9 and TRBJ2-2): DTGVSQNPRHKITKRGQNVTFRCDPISEHNRLYWYRQTLGQGPEFLTYFQNEAQLEKSRLLSDRFSAERPKGSFSTLEIQRTEQGDSAMYLCASSHGLAGAGELFFGEGSRLTVL.